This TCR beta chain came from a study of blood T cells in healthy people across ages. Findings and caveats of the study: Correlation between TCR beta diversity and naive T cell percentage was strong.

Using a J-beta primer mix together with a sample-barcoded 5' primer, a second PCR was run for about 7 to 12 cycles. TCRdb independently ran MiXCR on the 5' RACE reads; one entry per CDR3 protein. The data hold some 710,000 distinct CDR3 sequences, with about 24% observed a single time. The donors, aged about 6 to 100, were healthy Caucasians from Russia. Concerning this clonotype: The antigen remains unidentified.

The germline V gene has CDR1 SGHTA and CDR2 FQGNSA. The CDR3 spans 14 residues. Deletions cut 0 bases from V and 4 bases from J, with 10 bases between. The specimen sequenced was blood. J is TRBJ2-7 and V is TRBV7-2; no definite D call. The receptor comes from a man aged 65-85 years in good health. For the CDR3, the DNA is TGTGCCAGCAGCTTAGCAGGGTCACCTTACGAGCAGTACGTC. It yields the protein CASSLAGSPYEQYV.